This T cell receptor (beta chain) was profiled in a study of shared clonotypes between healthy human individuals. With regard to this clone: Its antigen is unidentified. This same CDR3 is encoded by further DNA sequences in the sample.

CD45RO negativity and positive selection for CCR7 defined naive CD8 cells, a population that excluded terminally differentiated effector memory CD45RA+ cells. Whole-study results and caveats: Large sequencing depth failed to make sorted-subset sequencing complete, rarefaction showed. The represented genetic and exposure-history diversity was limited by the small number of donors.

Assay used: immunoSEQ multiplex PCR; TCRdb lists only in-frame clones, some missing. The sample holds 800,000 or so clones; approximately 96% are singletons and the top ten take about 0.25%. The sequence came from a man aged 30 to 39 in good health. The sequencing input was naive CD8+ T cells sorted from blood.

The CDR3 loop reads CASSRDSSYEQYF. CDR3 nucleotides: TGCGCCAGCAGTCGGGACAGCTCCTACGAGCAGTACTTC. The chain recombines TRBV4-3 with TRBJ2-7, with 7 positions matching TRBD1. V lost 6 bases to trimming and J lost 0 bases; unmatched junction nucleotides: 2. The CDR3 has 13 amino acids. The germline gives CDR1 LGHNA, CDR2 YSLEER.